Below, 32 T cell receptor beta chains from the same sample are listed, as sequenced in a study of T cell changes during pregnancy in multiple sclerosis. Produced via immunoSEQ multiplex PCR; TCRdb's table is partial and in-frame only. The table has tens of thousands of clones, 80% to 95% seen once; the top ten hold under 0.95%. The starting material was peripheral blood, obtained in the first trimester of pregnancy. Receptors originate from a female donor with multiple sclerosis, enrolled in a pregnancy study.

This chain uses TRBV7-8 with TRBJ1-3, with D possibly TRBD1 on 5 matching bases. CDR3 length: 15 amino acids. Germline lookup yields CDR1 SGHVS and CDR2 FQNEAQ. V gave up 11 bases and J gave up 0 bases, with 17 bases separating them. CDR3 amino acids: CASRRGRSSGNTIYF. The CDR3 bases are TGTGCCTCACGAAGGGGCCGATCCTCTGGAAACACCATATATTTT.

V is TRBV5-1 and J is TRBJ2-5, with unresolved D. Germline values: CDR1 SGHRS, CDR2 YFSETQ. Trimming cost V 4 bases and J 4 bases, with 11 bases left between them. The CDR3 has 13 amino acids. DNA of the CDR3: TGCGCCAGCAGCGCGGCTGTGTCAGAGACCCAGTACTTC. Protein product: CASSAAVSETQYF.

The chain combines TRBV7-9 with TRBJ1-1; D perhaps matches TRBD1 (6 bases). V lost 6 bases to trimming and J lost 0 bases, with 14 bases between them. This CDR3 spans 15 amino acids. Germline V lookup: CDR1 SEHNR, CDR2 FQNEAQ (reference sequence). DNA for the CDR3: TGTGCCAGCAGGCCTACAGGACAGCTGAACACTGAAGCTTTCTTT. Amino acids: CASRPTGQLNTEAFF. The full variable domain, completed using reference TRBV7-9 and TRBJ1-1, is DTGVSQNPRHKITKRGQNVTFRCDPISEHNRLYWYRQTLGQGPEFLTYFQNEAQLEKSRLLSDRFSAERPKGSFSTLEIQRTEQGDSAMYLCASRPTGQLNTEAFFGQGTRLTVV.

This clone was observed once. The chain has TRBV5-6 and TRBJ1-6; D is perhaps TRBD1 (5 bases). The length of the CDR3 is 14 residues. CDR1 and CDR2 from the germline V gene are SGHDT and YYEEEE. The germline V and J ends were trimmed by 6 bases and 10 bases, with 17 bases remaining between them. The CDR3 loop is CASTLRGGRSPLHF. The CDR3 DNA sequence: TGTGCCAGCACCCTAAGGGGAGGGAGATCACCCCTCCACTTT.

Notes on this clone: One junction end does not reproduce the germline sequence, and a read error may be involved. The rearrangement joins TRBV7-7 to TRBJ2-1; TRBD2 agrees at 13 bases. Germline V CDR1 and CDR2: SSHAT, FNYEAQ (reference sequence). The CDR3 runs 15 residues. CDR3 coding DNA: TGTGCTAGCAGTCAACTAGCGGGGGGGCCGGGTGAGCAGTTCTTC. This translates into CASSQLAGGPGEQFF.

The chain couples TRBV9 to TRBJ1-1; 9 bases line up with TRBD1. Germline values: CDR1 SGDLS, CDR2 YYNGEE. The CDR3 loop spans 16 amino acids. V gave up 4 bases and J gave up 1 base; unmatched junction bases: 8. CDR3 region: CASSPRGGQGNTEAFF. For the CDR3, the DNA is TGTGCCAGCAGCCCCCGGGGGGGACAGGGGAACACTGAAGCTTTCTTT.

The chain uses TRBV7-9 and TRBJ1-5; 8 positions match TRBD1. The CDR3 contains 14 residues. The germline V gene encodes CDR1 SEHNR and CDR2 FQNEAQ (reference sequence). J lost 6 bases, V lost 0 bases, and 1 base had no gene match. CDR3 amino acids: CASSLATGVQPQHF. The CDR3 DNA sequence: TGTGCCAGCAGCTTAGCGACAGGGGTTCAGCCCCAGCATTTT.

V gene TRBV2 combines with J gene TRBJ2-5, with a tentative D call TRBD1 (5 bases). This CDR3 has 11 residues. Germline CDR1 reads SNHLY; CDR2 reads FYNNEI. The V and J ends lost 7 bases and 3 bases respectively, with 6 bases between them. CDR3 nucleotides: TGTGCCAGCATGACAGAAGAGACCCAGTACTTC. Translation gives CASMTEETQYF.

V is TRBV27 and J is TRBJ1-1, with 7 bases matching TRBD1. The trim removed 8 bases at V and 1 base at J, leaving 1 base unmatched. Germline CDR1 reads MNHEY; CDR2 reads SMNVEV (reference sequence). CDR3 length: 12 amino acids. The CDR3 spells CASGTANTEAFF. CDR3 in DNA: TGTGCCAGCGGGACAGCGAACACTGAAGCTTTCTTT.

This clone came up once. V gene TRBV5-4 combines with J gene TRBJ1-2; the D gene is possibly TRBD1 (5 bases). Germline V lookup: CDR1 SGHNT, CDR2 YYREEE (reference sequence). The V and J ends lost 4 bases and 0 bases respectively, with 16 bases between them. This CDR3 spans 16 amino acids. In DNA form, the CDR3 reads TGTGCCAGCAGCCGGGGGGAGACAGCACCTAACTATGGCTACACCTTC. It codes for CASSRGETAPNYGYTF. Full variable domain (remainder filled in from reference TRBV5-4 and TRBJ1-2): ETGVTQSPTHLIKTRGQQVTLRCSSQSGHNTVSWYQQALGQGPQFIFQYYREEENGRGNFPPRFSGLQFPNYSSELNVNALELDDSALYLCASSRGETAPNYGYTFGSGTRLTVV.

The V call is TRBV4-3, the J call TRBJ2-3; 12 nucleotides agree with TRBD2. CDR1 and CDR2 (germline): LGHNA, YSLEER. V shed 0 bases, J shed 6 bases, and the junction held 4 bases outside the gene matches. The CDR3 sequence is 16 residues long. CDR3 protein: CASSQDLAGGPDTQYF. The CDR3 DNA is TGCGCCAGCAGCCAAGATCTAGCGGGGGGGCCGGATACGCAGTATTTT.

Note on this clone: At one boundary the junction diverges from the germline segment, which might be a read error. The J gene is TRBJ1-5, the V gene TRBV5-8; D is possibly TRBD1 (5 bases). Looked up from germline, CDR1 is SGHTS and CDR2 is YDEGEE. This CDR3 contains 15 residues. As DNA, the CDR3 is TGTGCCAGCAGCACCGGGGGGGTGAGAAATCTGCCCCAGCATTTT. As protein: CASSTGGVRNLPQHF.

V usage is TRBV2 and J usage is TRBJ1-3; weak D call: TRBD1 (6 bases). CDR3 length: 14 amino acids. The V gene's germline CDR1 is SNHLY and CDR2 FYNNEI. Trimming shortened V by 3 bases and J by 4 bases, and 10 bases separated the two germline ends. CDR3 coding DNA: TGTGCCAGCAGTGACACAGGGCGGGGAAACACCATATATTTT. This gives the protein CASSDTGRGNTIYF.

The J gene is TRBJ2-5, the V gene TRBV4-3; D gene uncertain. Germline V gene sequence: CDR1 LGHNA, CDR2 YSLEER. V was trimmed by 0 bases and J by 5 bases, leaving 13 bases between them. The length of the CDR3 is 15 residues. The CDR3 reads CASSQDTRLGETQYF. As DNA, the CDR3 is TGCGCCAGCAGCCAAGATACTCGGCTCGGGGAGACCCAGTACTTC.

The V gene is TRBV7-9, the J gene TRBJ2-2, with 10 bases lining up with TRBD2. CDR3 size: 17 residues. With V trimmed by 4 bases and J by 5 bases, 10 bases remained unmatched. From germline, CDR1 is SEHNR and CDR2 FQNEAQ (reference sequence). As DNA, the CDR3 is TGTGCCAGCAGCTCACCCGAGACTAGCGGGTTAACCGGGGAGCTGTTTTTT. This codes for CASSSPETSGLTGELFF.

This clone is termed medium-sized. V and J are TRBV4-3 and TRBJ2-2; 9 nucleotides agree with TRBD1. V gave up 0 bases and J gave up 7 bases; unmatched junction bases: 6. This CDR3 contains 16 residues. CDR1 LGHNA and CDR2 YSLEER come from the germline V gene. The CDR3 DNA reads TGCGCCAGCAGCCAAGATCCACAGGGGGCAGTCGGGGAGCTGTTTTTT. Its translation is CASSQDPQGAVGELFF.

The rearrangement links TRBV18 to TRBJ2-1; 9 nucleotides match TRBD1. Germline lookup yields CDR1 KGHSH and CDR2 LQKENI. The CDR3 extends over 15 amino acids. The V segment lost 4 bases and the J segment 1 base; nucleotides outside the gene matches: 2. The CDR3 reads CASSRDRVSYNEQFF. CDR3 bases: TGTGCCAGCTCACGGGACAGGGTATCCTACAATGAGCAGTTCTTC.

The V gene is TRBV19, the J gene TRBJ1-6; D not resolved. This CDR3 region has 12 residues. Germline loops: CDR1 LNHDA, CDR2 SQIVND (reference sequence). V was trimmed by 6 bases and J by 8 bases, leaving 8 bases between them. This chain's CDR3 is CASRALDSPLHF. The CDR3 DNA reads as TGTGCCAGTAGAGCACTCGATTCACCCCTCCACTTT.

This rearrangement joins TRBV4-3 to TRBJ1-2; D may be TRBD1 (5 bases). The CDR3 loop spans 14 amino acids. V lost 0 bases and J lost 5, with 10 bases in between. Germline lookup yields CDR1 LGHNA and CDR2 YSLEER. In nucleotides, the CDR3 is TGCGCCAGCAGCCAAGACGAGCCAGGGTATGGCTACACCTTC. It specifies CASSQDEPGYGYTF.

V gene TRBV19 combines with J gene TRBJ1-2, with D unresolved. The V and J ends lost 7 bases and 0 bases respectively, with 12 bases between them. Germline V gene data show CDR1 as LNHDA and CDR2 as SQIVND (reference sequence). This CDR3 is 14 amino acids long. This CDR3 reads CASKRSGPNYGYTF. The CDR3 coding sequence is TGTGCCAGTAAAAGGTCAGGCCCTAACTATGGCTACACCTTC.

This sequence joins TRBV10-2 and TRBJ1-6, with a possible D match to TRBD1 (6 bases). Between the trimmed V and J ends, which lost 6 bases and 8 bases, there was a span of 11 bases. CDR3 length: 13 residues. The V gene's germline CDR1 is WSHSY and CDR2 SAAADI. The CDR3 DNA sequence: TGCGCCAGCAGGCAGGGGCTGGATTCACCCCTCCACTTT. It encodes CASRQGLDSPLHF.

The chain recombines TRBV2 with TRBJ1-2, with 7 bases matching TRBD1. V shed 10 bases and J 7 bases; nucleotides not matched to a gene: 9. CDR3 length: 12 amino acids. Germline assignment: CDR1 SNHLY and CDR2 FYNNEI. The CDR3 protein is CANSTGPSGYTF. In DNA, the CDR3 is TGTGCCAACTCGACAGGGCCCTCTGGCTACACCTTC.

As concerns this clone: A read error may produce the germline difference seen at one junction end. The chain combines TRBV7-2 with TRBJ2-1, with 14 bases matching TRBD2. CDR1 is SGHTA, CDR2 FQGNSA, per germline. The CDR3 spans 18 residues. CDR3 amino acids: CASSLGGTSGGSYNERFF. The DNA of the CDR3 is TGTGCCAGCAGCTTAGGAGGGACTAGCGGGGGCTCCTACAATGAGCGGTTCTTC.

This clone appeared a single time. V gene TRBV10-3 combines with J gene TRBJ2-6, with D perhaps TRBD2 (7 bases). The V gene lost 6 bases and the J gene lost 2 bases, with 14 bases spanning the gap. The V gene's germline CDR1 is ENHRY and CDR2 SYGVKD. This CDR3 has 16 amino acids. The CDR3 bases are TGTGCCATCAGGGATAGGGGGGGGACTGGGGCCAACGTCCTGACTTTC. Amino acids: CAIRDRGGTGANVLTF.

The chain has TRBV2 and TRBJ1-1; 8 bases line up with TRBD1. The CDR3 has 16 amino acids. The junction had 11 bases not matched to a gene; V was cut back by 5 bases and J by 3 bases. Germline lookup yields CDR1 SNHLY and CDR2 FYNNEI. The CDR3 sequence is CASSQTRGPPYTEAFF. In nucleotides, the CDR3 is TGTGCCAGCAGTCAGACCAGGGGGCCCCCCTACACTGAAGCTTTCTTT. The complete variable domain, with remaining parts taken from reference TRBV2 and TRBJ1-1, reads EPEVTQTPSHQVTQMGQEVILRCVPISNHLYFYWYRQILGQKVEFLVSFYNNEISEKSEIFDDQFSVERPDGSNFTLKIRSTKLEDSAMYFCASSQTRGPPYTEAFFGQGTRLTVV.

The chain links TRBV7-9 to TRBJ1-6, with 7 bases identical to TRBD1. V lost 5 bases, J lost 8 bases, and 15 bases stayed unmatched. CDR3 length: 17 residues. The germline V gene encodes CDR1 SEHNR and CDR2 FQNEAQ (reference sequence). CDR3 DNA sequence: TGTGCCAGCAGCCTAGGCCACCGACCAGGGGGAGATTCACCCCTCCACTTT. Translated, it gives CASSLGHRPGGDSPLHF. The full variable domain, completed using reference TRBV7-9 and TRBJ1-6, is DTGVSQNPRHKITKRGQNVTFRCDPISEHNRLYWYRQTLGQGPEFLTYFQNEAQLEKSRLLSDRFSAERPKGSFSTLEIQRTEQGDSAMYLCASSLGHRPGGDSPLHFGNGTRLTVT.

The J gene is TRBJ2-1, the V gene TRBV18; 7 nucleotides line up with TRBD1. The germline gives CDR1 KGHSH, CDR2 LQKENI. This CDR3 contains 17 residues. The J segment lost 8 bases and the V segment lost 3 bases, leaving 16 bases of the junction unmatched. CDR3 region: CASSPKIRQGTGDEQFF. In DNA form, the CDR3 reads TGTGCCAGCTCACCGAAGATAAGACAGGGAACCGGGGATGAGCAGTTCTTC.

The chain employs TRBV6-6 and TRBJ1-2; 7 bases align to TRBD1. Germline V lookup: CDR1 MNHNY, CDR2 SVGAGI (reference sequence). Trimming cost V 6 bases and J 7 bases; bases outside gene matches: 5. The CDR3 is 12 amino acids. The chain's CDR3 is CASRPDRVGYTF. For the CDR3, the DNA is TGTGCCAGCAGGCCCGACAGGGTTGGCTACACCTTC.

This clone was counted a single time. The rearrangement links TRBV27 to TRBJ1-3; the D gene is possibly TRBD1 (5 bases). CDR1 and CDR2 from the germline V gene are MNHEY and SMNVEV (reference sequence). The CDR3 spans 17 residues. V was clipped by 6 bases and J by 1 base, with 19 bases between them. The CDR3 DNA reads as TGTGCCAGCAGGCCCAGACAGAGTGTTGGATCTGGAAACACCATATATTTT. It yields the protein CASRPRQSVGSGNTIYF.

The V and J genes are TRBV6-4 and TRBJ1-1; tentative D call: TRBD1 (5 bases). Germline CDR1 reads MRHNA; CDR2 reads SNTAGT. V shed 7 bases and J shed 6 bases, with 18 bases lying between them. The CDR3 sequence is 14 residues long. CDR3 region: CASTIERGSAEAFF. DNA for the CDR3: TGTGCCAGCACCATCGAAAGGGGAAGCGCTGAAGCTTTCTTT.

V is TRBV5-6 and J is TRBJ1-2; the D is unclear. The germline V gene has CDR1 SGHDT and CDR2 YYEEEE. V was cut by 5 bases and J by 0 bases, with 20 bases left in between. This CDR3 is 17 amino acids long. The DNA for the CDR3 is TGTGCCAGCAGTTTCGCCCGGGGTATCGAATCTAACTATGGCTACACCTTC. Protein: CASSFARGIESNYGYTF.

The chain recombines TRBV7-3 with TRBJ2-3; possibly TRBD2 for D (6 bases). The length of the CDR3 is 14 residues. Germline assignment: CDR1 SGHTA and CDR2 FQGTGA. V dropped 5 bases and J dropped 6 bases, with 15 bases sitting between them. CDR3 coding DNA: TGTGCCAGCAGCCTCCTCAGTGCGGGGGATACGCAGTATTTT. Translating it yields CASSLLSAGDTQYF.